This is a list of T cell receptor beta chains from one sample in a study of identical twins. TCRdb reprocessed the 5' RACE reads with MiXCR, giving one entry per CDR3 protein. The table includes more than 400,000 distinct CDR3 sequences, around 15% detected once. This same sample was also part of a study on yellow fever vaccine responses in identical twins.

The sample taken for sequencing was CD4+ T cells sorted from blood. These receptor sequences come from a woman between 18 and 29 years old in good health. CDR3s include the opening cysteine and the closing phenylalanine or tryptophan. D genes are given only for firm matches. The size of a clone is reported for some rows only, either as once, few or many, or as a class for expanded clones.

V	J	size	D	DNA	CDR3
TRBV20-1	TRBJ2-1	-	-	TGCAGTGCTAGTCCCAGAACCTACAATGAGCAGTTCTTC	CSASPRTYNEQFF
TRBV4-2	TRBJ2-5	-	TRBD2	TGTGCCAGCAGCCAAGTCTTAGCGGGGGGACAAGAGACCCAGTACTTC	CASSQVLAGGQETQYF
TRBV2	TRBJ2-2	-	TRBD2	TGTGCCAGCAGTGTTGCGGGAGCCACCGGGGAGCTGTTTTTT	CASSVAGATGELFF
TRBV27	TRBJ2-1	-	-	TGTGCCAGCAGTTCCCCATCGGGGCAGGGGCTATCAAGCTCCTACAATGAGCAGTTCTTC	CASSSPSGQGLSSSYNEQFF
TRBV7-6	TRBJ2-5	-	TRBD2	TGTGCCAGCAGCATCGGGACTAGGAAGTACTTC	CASSIGTRKYF
TRBV3-1	TRBJ2-4	-	-	TGTGCTAGCAGCCACGCAGGGGGGTCAGCCAAAAACATTCAGTACTTC	CASSHAGGSAKNIQYF
TRBV3-1	TRBJ2-5	many	TRBD2	TGTGCCAGCAGCCACCTAGCGGTCGAGACCCAGTACTTC	CASSHLAVETQYF
TRBV3-1	TRBJ2-3	-	-	TGTGCCAGCAGCCAAGCGACGGTTAGCACAGATACGCAGTATTTT	CASSQATVSTDTQYF
TRBV10-3	TRBJ2-2	many	TRBD2	TGTGCCATCAGAACTAGCGTGCCAACTGCGAACACCGGGGAGCTGTTTTTT	CAIRTSVPTANTGELFF
TRBV18	TRBJ2-7	few	-	TGTGCCAGCTCACTCGGTGATCGCTACGAGCAGTACTTC	CASSLGDRYEQYF
TRBV20-1	TRBJ1-1	-	-	TGCAGTGCTAGAAGGGCAGGACTAGACACTGAAGCTTTCTTT	CSARRAGLDTEAFF
TRBV27	TRBJ1-5	-	TRBD1	TGTGCCAGTCGCCCCCGGGGGACAGTACTCAATCAGCCCCAGCATTTT	CASRPRGTVLNQPQHF
TRBV12-3/TRBV12-4	TRBJ2-5	-	-	TGTGCCAGCTTACTCCATGGGCGGGGGCAGGGAGAGACCCAGTACTTC	CASLLHGRGQGETQYF
TRBV5-1	TRBJ2-5	few	TRBD2	TGCGCCAGCACCTTGAGTAGCGGGGGTCTCCGGGGAGGCGAGACCCAGTACTTC	CASTLSSGGLRGGETQYF
TRBV5-1	TRBJ1-3	few	-	TGCGCCAGCAGCCCGGATGGGGGGAACACCATATATTTT	CASSPDGGNTIYF
TRBV12-3/TRBV12-4	TRBJ2-1	many	TRBD2	TGTGCCAGCACCCGACTGACTAGCGGCGATGAGCAGTTCTTC	CASTRLTSGDEQFF